This T cell receptor beta chain was observed in a study of T-cell reconstitution after alpha-beta-depleted transplantation in children. Study-level results: A year post-transplant, T-cell counts and diversity derived mostly from newly produced T cells.

As regards this clonotype: The antigen is undetermined.

V lost 2 bases and J 5 bases, leaving 26 bases between the germline ends. This CDR3 has 19 residues. Germline V gene lookup returns CDR1 SGHDT and CDR2 YYEEEE. Unique molecular identifiers were incorporated during preparation of the TCRbeta library. Each CDR3 protein is one row after TCRdb ran MiXCR on the PCR reads. The table has approximately 120,000 distinct CDR3 sequences, around a tenth seen once; the top ten hold more than 20%. This chain uses TRBV5-6 with TRBJ2-1, with no clear D. The sequence was obtained from a girl under three years old who had a stem cell transplant for combined immunodeficiency, so the T cells may come from the graft donor. This specimen consisted of PBMCs, mostly from graft donor cells, obtained 180 days after TCRalphabeta/CD19-depleted stem cell transplant. The CDR3 bases are TGTGCCAGCAGCTTCTTTTCTAAGGGCAGCACGTCTTTCCACAATGAGCAGTTCTTC. Its protein is CASSFFSKGSTSFHNEQFF.